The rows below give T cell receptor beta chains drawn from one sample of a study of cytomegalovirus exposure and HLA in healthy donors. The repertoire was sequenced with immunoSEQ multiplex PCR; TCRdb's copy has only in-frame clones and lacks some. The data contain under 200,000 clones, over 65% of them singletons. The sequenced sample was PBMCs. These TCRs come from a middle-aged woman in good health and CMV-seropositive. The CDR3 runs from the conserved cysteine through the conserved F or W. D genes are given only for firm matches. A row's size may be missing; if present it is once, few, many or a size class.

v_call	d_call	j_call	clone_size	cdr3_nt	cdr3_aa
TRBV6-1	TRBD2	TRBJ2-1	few	TGTGCCAGCATGCTAGCGGGAGGAAGTGAGCAGTTCTTC	CASMLAGGSEQFF
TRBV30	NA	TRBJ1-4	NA	TGTGCCTGGAGTGTGCGCGCTGAAAAACTGTTTTTT	CAWSVRAEKLFF
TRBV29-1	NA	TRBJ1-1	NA	TGCAGCGGTGGACCTCCGGGGGGCACTGAAGCTTTCTTT	CSGGPPGGTEAFF
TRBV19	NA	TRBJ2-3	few	TGTGCCAGTAGTCCGGGGGTAGATACGCAGTATTTT	CASSPGVDTQYF
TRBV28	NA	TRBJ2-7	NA	TGTGCCAGCAGTCAAGCCGGGATGAGAAACGAGCAGTACTTC	CASSQAGMRNEQYF
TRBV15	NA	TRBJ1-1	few	TGTGCCACCAGCAGAGATCAGGTGAACACTGAAGCTTTCTTT	CATSRDQVNTEAFF
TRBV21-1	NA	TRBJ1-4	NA	TGTGCCAGCATTGCCAGGGAGGGTGAAAAACTGTTTTTT	CASIAREGEKLFF
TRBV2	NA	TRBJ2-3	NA	TGTGCCAGCAGTGAACGGGAATCGAGCACAGATACGCAGTATTTT	CASSERESSTDTQYF
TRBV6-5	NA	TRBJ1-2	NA	TGTGCCAGCAGCCTTGTCGGAGGCCGCTATGGCTACACCTTC	CASSLVGGRYGYTF
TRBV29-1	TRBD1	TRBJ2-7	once	TGCAGCGTTGAAGGGACAGGGGGTAGCGAGCAGTACTTC	CSVEGTGGSEQYF
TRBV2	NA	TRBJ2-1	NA	TGTGCCAGCAGTCTAGCGTGGTCCCCGTTCTTC	CASSLAWSPFF
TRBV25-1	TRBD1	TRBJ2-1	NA	TGTGCCAGCAGGGGCGGGGAGACAGGGGCCGACAATGAGCAGTTCTTC	CASRGGETGADNEQFF
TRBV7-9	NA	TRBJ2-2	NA	TGTGCCAGCAGCTTAGTAATTAGTCCCGGGGAGCTGTTTTTT	CASSLVISPGELFF
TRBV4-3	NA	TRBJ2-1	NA	TGCGCCAGCAGCCAAGACGAGGGTTCCCCATACAATGAGCAGTTCTTC	CASSQDEGSPYNEQFF
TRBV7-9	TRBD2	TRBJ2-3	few	TGTGCCAGCAGCTTTTTCCGTACTAGCGGAGACACAGATACGCAGTATTTT	CASSFFRTSGDTDTQYF
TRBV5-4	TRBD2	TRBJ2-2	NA	TGTGCCAGCAGCCCCCAACTAGCGGGAAACACCGGGGAGCTGTTTTTT	CASSPQLAGNTGELFF
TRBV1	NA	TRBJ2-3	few	TGCACCAGATCGAAATGGGAGCGGGAGGGCCTGACAGATACGCAGTATTTT	CTRSKWEREGLTDTQYF
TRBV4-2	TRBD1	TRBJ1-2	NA	TGTGCCAGCAGCCAAGGGACAGGGGGCGACTATGGCTACCCCTTC	CASSQGTGGDYGYPF
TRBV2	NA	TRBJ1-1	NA	TGTGCCAGCCTTGCACAGGGTTTTAGCACTGAAGCTTTCTTT	CASLAQGFSTEAFF
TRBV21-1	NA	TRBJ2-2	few	TGTGCCAGCAGCAACCGGACTAGCGGGAGGGTAGAGAACACCGGGGAGCTGTTTTTT	CASSNRTSGRVENTGELFF
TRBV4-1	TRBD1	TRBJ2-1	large	TGCGCCAGCAGCCCCTCGGGACAGGCCTACAATGAGCAGTTCTTC	CASSPSGQAYNEQFF
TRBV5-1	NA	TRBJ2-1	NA	TGCGCCAGCAGTCCCAACGGAGGCGAGCAGTTCTTC	CASSPNGGEQFF
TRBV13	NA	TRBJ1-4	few	TGTGCCAGCAGCTCCTTCGTAGGCAGGGGTGATGAAAAACTGTTTTTT	CASSSFVGRGDEKLFF
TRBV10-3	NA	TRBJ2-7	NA	TGTGCCATCAGTGGGACCCCCCGGGACACAACCGAGCAGTACTTC	CAISGTPRDTTEQYF
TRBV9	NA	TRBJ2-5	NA	TGTGCCAGCAGCCCTCTGAGGAGCTCCCAAGAGACCCAGTACTTC	CASSPLRSSQETQYF
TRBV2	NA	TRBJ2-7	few	TGTGCCAGCAGCGACGACAGGTTTACCTACGAGCAGTACTTC	CASSDDRFTYEQYF
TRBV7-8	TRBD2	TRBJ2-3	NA	TGTGCCAGCAGCTTAGTAGGGGCTAGCGGGAGTCGAGATACGCAGTATTTT	CASSLVGASGSRDTQYF
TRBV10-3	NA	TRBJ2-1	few	TGTGCCATCAGTGAGTCGTTAGGAGGTTCCTACAATGAGCAGTTCTTC	CAISESLGGSYNEQFF
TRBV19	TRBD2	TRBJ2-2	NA	TGTGCCAGTAGTCTTAGGGGACTAGCGGGGAAGGGGACCGGGGAGCTGTTTTTT	CASSLRGLAGKGTGELFF
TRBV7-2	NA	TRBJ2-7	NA	TGTGCCAGCAGCTACCTAGTGGCGGGGGCCGCCTACGAGCAGTACTTC	CASSYLVAGAAYEQYF
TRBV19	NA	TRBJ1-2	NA	TGTGCCAGTAGCGTCGGTGTAGGGGATGGATATGGCTACACCTTC	CASSVGVGDGYGYTF
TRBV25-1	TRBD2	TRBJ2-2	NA	TGTGCCAGCAGTGAGTTAGGAGCGGGGATAAACACCGGGGAGCTGTTTTTT	CASSELGAGINTGELFF
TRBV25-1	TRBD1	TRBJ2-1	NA	TGTGCCAGCAGTGAACAGGGGGCCTATGAGCAGTTCTTC	CASSEQGAYEQFF
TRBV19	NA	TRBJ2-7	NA	TGTGCCAGTAGTATAGTGGCGGGAAATTACGAGCAGTACTTC	CASSIVAGNYEQYF
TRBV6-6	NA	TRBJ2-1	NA	TGTGCCAGCAGTAGTAGGGACTTCCCATCCTACAATGAGCAGTTCTTC	CASSSRDFPSYNEQFF
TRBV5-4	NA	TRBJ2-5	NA	TGTGCCAGCAGCTTGGATTCGGGAGAGACCCAGTACTTC	CASSLDSGETQYF
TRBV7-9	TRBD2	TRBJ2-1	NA	TGTGCCAGCAGCTTACCGACTAGCGGGAGTAGGAATGAGCAGTTCTTC	CASSLPTSGSRNEQFF
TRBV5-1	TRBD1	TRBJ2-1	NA	TGCGCCAGCAGCGAGCGGACAGGCGGAGGCAATGAGCAGTTCTTC	CASSERTGGGNEQFF
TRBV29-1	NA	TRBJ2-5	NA	TGCAGCGTTGACGACGGCAGGGGGACTTTAGAGACCCAGTACTTC	CSVDDGRGTLETQYF
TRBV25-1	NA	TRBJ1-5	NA	TGTGCCAGCAGTGAATCGTCCACGGCAGGGGCCAATCAGCCCCAGCATTTT	CASSESSTAGANQPQHF